Listed below are T cell receptor beta chains from one sample, sequenced in a study of CD8 T cells in Susac syndrome. TCRdb redid the calling of the immunoSEQ multiplex PCR reads with MiXCR, one entry per CDR3 protein. The sample lists about 110,000 distinct CDR3 sequences; roughly 95% were seen once. Sequenced: CD4+ T cells from PBMCs. The receptors here all came from a human donor in good health. CDR3s include the opening cysteine and the closing phenylalanine or tryptophan. The D gene is left open where the match is weak. Size tells how often a clone was seen (once, few, many) or the class of an expanded clone, and some rows leave it out.

abundance,d_gene,len,v_gene,j_gene,CDR3nt,CDR3aa
-,TRBD1,13,TRBV7-3,TRBJ2-5,TGTGCCAGCAGCCGGGACAGGAATTTTCCCCAGTACTTC,CASSRDRNFPQYF
-,-,14,TRBV7-9,TRBJ1-4,TGTGCCAGCAGTTCCGGGACAACTAATGAAAAACTGTTTTTT,CASSSGTTNEKLFF
-,-,16,TRBV7-9,TRBJ2-7,TGTGCCAGCAGCTTTAGTCGTCCTAGCACCCCTTCCGAGCAGTACTTC,CASSFSRPSTPSEQYF
-,-,14,TRBV6-2/TRBV6-3,TRBJ1-5,TGTGCCAGCCTCCAGGGGACTTTGGGACAGCCCCAGCATTTT,CASLQGTLGQPQHF
-,TRBD2,16,TRBV7-9,TRBJ2-4,TGTGCCAGCAGCTCGGGACTAGCGGGGGATCAAAACATTCAGTACTTC,CASSSGLAGDQNIQYF
-,-,17,TRBV2,TRBJ1-5,TGTGCCAGCAGTGAGTCGGTGTGGGGTGGCGGCAATCAGCCCCAGCATTTT,CASSESVWGGGNQPQHF
-,-,14,TRBV7-2,TRBJ2-7,TGTGCCAGCAATACGGGGGGCAGCTCCTACGAGCAGTACTTC,CASNTGGSSYEQYF
-,-,14,TRBV28,TRBJ1-1,TGTGCCAGCAGTCCCCCAAGGCTGAACACTGAAGCTTTCTTT,CASSPPRLNTEAFF
-,-,12,TRBV7-2,TRBJ1-2,TGTGCCAGCAGCTTAATCGGCTATGGCTACACCTTC,CASSLIGYGYTF
-,-,14,TRBV9,TRBJ2-2,TGTGCCAGCAGCGTAACCCAGAACACCGGGGAGCTGTTTTTT,CASSVTQNTGELFF
-,-,13,TRBV29-1,TRBJ2-7,TGCAGCGTTGAAAAGGGGTTTCCCTACGAGCAGTACTTC,CSVEKGFPYEQYF
-,TRBD1,14,TRBV27,TRBJ2-1,TGTGCCAGCAGTTTAGGGACAGCCTACAATGAGCAGTTCTTC,CASSLGTAYNEQFF
-,-,15,TRBV7-9,TRBJ1-5,TGTGCCAGCAGCTTGGGACCCGGGAGAGATCAGCCCCAGCATTTT,CASSLGPGRDQPQHF
-,-,16,TRBV18,TRBJ2-3,TGTGCCAGCTCCCGCCCGTCACAGGGCAGGACAGATACGCAGTATTTT,CASSRPSQGRTDTQYF
-,-,12,TRBV29-1,TRBJ2-7,TGCAGCGTTCGTCTAGCTGGCAACGAGCAGTACTTC,CSVRLAGNEQYF
once,-,14,TRBV18,TRBJ2-1,TGTGCCAGCTCCCGAGACTACTTGGAGGATGAGCAGTTCTTC,CASSRDYLEDEQFF
-,-,13,TRBV5-6,TRBJ2-5,TGTGCCAGCAGCTTAAATCTAGGAGAGACCCAGTACTTC,CASSLNLGETQYF
-,-,14,TRBV19,TRBJ2-1,TGTGCCAGTAGTAGGCCGGGACTGCAAAATGAGCAGTTCTTC,CASSRPGLQNEQFF
-,-,15,TRBV5-1,TRBJ1-1,TGCGCCAGCAGCTTCGCAGGGCGGGACAACACTGAAGCTTTCTTT,CASSFAGRDNTEAFF
once,-,15,TRBV30,TRBJ2-3,TGTGCCTGGAGTGAAGGCCTACCGAGCACAGATACGCAGTATTTT,CAWSEGLPSTDTQYF
-,TRBD1,13,TRBV29-1,TRBJ2-1,TGCAGCGTTGGACAGGGGACCTACAATGAGCAGTTCTTC,CSVGQGTYNEQFF
once,-,14,TRBV15,TRBJ2-7,TGTGCCACCAGCAGAGATCCAGGGCCTTACGAGCAGTACTTC,CATSRDPGPYEQYF
-,-,14,TRBV12-3/TRBV12-4,TRBJ1-1,TGTGCCAGCAGTAAAATGGACAGGAACACTGAAGCTTTCTTT,CASSKMDRNTEAFF
-,-,14,TRBV18,TRBJ2-4,TGTGCCAGCTCACCCCGGGACTGGAAAAACATTCAGTACTTC,CASSPRDWKNIQYF
-,TRBD1,16,TRBV3-1,TRBJ1-3,TGTGCCAGCAGCCAGACCGGGACAGGACGCACAAACACCATATATTTT,CASSQTGTGRTNTIYF
-,TRBD2,15,TRBV5-1,TRBJ2-1,TGCGCCAGCAGAGGGACTAGCGGGAGAAGGAATGAGCAGTTCTTC,CASRGTSGRRNEQFF
-,-,14,TRBV29-1,TRBJ1-2,TGCAGCGTCTCTCTTTTGCAGGGAGGCTATGGCTACACCTTC,CSVSLLQGGYGYTF
-,-,16,TRBV24-1,TRBJ2-3,TGTGCCACCAGTGATTTATCAGGGACCGGCACAGATACGCAGTATTTT,CATSDLSGTGTDTQYF
-,-,15,TRBV5-1,TRBJ1-5,TGCGCCAGCAGCTTGGTACCAGAGAGCAATCAGCCCCAGCATTTT,CASSLVPESNQPQHF
-,-,13,TRBV20-1,TRBJ2-3,TGCAGTGCCTTTGGCGGTCACGGGGATACGCAGTATTTT,CSAFGGHGDTQYF
-,-,15,TRBV5-1,TRBJ2-5,TGCGCCAGCAGCTTGGGCGGGACGAACCAAGAGACCCAGTACTTC,CASSLGGTNQETQYF
-,TRBD1,11,TRBV12-3/TRBV12-4,TRBJ1-2,TGTGCCAGCACCCAGGGGGCTGGCTACACCTTC,CASTQGAGYTF
-,-,13,TRBV5-1,TRBJ1-5,TGCGCCAGCAGCTTCGACGTCAATCAGCCCCAGCATTTT,CASSFDVNQPQHF
-,TRBD2,15,TRBV28,TRBJ2-3,TGTGCCAGCGGTAGAGGCGGGGGATTTACAGATACGCAGTATTTT,CASGRGGGFTDTQYF
-,-,14,TRBV28,TRBJ2-7,TGTGCCAGCAGTTTACCCTCAGGGTCCTACGAGCAGTACTTC,CASSLPSGSYEQYF
-,TRBD1,12,TRBV20-1,TRBJ1-5,TGCAGTGCTAGTACAGGGGATCAGCCCCAGCATTTT,CSASTGDQPQHF
-,-,16,TRBV30,TRBJ1-1,TGTGCCTGGAGTGTACCGGGGAGAGTCCCAGTCCCTGAAGCTTTCTTT,CAWSVPGRVPVPEAFF
-,-,15,TRBV5-6,TRBJ1-5,TGTGCCAGCAGCTTCGGACGGTATAGCAATCAGCCCCAGCATTTT,CASSFGRYSNQPQHF
-,TRBD1,12,TRBV29-1,TRBJ2-5,TGCAGCGGAGGACAGGTCTTGGAGACCCAGTACTTC,CSGGQVLETQYF
-,-,14,TRBV6-4,TRBJ2-6,TGTGCCAGCAGCCCCAACAGTTTGTCCAACGTCCTGACTTTC,CASSPNSLSNVLTF
-,-,15,TRBV7-8,TRBJ1-1,TGTGCCAGCAGCTTAGTGGTAAGCCTGAACACTGAAGCTTTCTTT,CASSLVVSLNTEAFF
-,TRBD1,17,TRBV7-9,TRBJ2-3,TGTGCCAGCAGCACACCCCCTGGCACAGGGGCTACAGATACGCAGTATTTT,CASSTPPGTGATDTQYF
-,-,13,TRBV20-1,TRBJ2-2,TGCAGTGCTAGGACTACCCACACCGGGGAGCTGTTTTTT,CSARTTHTGELFF
-,-,14,TRBV6-2/TRBV6-3,TRBJ1-1,TGTGCCAGCAGTTACGCAGGTGAAGGCACTGAAGCTTTCTTT,CASSYAGEGTEAFF
-,-,16,TRBV2,TRBJ1-3,TGTGCCACGTTAACCGGGACACACAACTCTGGAAACACCATATATTTT,CATLTGTHNSGNTIYF
-,TRBD2,15,TRBV30,TRBJ2-1,TGTGCCTGGAGTTGGAGCGGGGTCCCCTACAATGAGCAGTTCTTC,CAWSWSGVPYNEQFF
once,TRBD1,13,TRBV12-3/TRBV12-4,TRBJ1-2,TGTGCCAGCAGCGTAGGACAGGGTATGCGCTACACCTTC,CASSVGQGMRYTF
-,-,13,TRBV5-4,TRBJ2-5,TGTGCCAGCAGCTCCCCCGCGCGGGAGACCCAGTACTTC,CASSSPARETQYF
once,TRBD1,13,TRBV29-1,TRBJ2-7,TGCAGCGTTGGGACAGGGCCCTCCTACGAGCAGTACTTC,CSVGTGPSYEQYF
-,TRBD1,15,TRBV6-5,TRBJ2-7,TGTGCCAGCAGCCCCTCGGGACAGGGTACATACGAGCAGTACTTC,CASSPSGQGTYEQYF
once,TRBD2,15,TRBV4-1,TRBJ2-1,TGCGCCAGCAGCCAGCCGGGGACTACCTACAATGAGCAGTTCTTC,CASSQPGTTYNEQFF
-,-,14,TRBV5-1,TRBJ1-4,TGCGCCAGCAGCTACGGTAGTGCTAATGAAAAACTGTTTTTT,CASSYGSANEKLFF
-,-,13,TRBV4-1,TRBJ2-7,TGCGCCAGCAGCCAAGAGTTGCGGGATCGGCAGTACTTC,CASSQELRDRQYF
-,-,13,TRBV7-2,TRBJ2-5,TGTGCCAGCAGTTCCACGGGCAAGGAGACCCAGTACTTC,CASSSTGKETQYF
-,-,15,TRBV29-1,TRBJ1-2,TGCAGCGTTGAAGGATTTTGGGAGGTGGACTATGGCTACACCTTC,CSVEGFWEVDYGYTF
-,-,12,TRBV13,TRBJ1-6,TGTGCCAGCAGCTTAACAAGGGGGCCCCTCCACTTT,CASSLTRGPLHF
-,TRBD2,13,TRBV2,TRBJ2-7,TGTGCCAGCCAGCGGGAGGTAGCCTACGAGCAGTACTTC,CASQREVAYEQYF
once,TRBD1,15,TRBV7-2,TRBJ2-5,TGTGCCAGCACGGCAGGCAGGGGGCCAGCAGAGACCCAGTACTTC,CASTAGRGPAETQYF